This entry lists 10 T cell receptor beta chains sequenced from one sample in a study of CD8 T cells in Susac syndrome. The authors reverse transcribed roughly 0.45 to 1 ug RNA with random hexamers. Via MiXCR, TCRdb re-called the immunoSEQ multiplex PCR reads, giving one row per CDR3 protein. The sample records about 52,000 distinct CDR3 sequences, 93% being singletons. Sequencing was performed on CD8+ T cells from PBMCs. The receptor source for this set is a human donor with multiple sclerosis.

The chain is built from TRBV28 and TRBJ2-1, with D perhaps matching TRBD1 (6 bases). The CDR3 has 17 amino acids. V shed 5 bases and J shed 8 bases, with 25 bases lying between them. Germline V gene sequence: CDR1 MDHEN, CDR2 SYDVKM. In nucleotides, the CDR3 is TGTGCCAGCAGTCCATTTTCCGGGACCCCAGGGGTCCATGAGCAGTTCTTC. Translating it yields CASSPFSGTPGVHEQFF.

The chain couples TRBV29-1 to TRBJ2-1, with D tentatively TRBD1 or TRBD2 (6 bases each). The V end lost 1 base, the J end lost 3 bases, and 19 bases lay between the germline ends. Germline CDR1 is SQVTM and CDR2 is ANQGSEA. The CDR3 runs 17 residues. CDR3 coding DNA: TGCAGCGTTGAAGGGACTATCGAGGGGGGTGTCTACAATGAGCAGTTCTTC. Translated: CSVEGTIEGGVYNEQFF.

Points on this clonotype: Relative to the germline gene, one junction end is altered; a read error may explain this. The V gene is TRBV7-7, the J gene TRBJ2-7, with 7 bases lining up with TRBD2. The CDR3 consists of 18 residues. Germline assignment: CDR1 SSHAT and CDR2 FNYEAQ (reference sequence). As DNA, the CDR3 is TGTGCTAGCAGCGCCTCAAGGGAGGGGCCCGGGGTGAATGGAGAGCAGTACTTC. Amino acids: CASSASREGPGVNGEQYF. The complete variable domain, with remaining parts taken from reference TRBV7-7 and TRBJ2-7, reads GAGVSQSPRYKVTKRGQDVTLRCDPISSHATLYWYQQALGQGPEFLTYFNYEAQPDKSGLPSDRFSAERPEGSISTLTIQRTEQRDSAMYRCASSASREGPGVNGEQYFGPGTRLTVT.

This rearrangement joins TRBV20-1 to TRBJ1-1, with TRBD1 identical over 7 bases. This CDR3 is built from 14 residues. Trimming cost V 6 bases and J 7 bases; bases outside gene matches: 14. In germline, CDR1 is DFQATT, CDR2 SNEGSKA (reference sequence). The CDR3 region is CSAHEQDRAHEAFF. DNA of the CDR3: TGCAGTGCGCATGAACAAGACAGGGCGCATGAAGCTTTCTTT.

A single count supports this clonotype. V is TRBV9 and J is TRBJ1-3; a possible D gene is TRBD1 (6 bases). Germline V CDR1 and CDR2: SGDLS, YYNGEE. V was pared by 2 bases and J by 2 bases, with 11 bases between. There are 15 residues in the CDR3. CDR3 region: CASSVTGGPGNTIYF. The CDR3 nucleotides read TGTGCCAGCAGCGTGACAGGCGGTCCTGGAAACACCATATATTTT.

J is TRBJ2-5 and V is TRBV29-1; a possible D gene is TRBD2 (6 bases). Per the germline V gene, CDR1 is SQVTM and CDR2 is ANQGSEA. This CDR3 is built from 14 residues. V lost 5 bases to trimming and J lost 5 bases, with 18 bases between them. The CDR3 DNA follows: TGCAGCGTTTTACCGGGACTTGCGCGGGAGACCCAGTACTTC. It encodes CSVLPGLARETQYF. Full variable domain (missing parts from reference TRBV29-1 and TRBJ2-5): SAVISQKPSRDICQRGTSLTIQCQVDSQVTMMFWYRQQPGQSLTLIATANQGSEATYESGFVIDKFPISRPNLTFSTLTVSNMSPEDSSIYLCSVLPGLARETQYFGPGTRLLVL.

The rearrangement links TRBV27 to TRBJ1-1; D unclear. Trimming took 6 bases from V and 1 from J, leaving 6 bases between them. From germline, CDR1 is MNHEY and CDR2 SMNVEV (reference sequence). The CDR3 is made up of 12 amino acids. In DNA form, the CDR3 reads TGTGCCAGCAGCCGGGCGAACACTGAAGCTTTCTTT. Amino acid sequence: CASSRANTEAFF.

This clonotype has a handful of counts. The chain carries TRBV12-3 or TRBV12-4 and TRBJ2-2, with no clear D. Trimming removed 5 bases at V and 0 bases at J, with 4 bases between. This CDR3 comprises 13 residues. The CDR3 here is CASSDTNTGELFF. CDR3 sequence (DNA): TGTGCCAGCAGTGATACGAACACCGGGGAGCTGTTTTTT.

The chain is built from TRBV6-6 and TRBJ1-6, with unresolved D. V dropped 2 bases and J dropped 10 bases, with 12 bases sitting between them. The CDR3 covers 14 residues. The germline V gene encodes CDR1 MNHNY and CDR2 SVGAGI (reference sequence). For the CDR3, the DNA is TGTGCCAGCAGTTACAGGTCCGGGGAATCACCCCTCCACTTT. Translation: CASSYRSGESPLHF.

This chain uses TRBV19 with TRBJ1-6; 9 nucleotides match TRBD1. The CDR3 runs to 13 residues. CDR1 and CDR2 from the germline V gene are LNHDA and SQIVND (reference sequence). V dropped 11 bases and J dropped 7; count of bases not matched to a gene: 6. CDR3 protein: CASGQGMNSPLHF. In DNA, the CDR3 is TGTGCCTCCGGACAGGGGATGAATTCACCCCTCCACTTT.